This TCR beta chain was found in a study of blood T cell repertoires in COVID-19. About the study: Samples taken during acute and convalescent COVID-19 were collected in the United States, Italy and Spain.

Original methodology: Quantification of nucleated cells was approximated via reference gene primer amplification. The assay was immunoSEQ multiplex PCR, and TCRdb's table has in-frame clones only and misses some. V, J and clone size derive from that table, while D and trimming were established from the DNA sequence. Among some 200,000 clones listed, around 87% were seen once. Germline CDR1 reads SGHKS; CDR2 reads YYEKEE (reference sequence). The CDR3 runs 15 residues. V dropped 1 base and J dropped 5; count of bases not matched to a gene: 8. The sequenced material came from peripheral blood. The V and J genes are TRBV5-5 and TRBJ1-1, with 7 nucleotides matching TRBD1. The clonotype was recovered from a man between 40 and 49 years old with active or convalescent COVID-19. The CDR3 sequence is CASSLYSEGATEAFF. The DNA of the CDR3 is TGTGCCAGCAGCTTGTATTCGGAGGGGGCTACTGAAGCTTTCTTT.